The 6 T cell receptor beta chains in this list originate from one sample, sequenced in a study of blood T cells in healthy people across ages. With a J-beta primer mix and a sample-barcoded 5' primer, a second PCR ran about 7 to 11 cycles. MiXCR, run by TCRdb on the 5' RACE reads, gives a single entry per CDR3 protein. Of 1.5 million or so distinct CDR3 sequences in the sample, approximately 40% are singletons; the top ten hold roughly 7.9%. The sequencing sample was made of blood. The receptors shown here come from a woman aged 18-29 years in good health.

This clonotype appeared a few times. The CDR3 DNA reads TGTGCCAGCGTAGCGGGATCCGAATACAATGAGCAGTTCTTC. It encodes CASVAGSEYNEQFF. This chain uses TRBV7-9 with TRBJ2-1, with 8 bases identical to TRBD2. The CDR3 extends over 14 amino acids. The J segment lost 4 bases and the V segment lost 8 bases, leaving 7 bases of the junction unmatched. CDR1 is SEHNR, CDR2 FQNEAQ, per germline (reference sequence).

This clonotype was found a few times. The V and J genes are TRBV9 and TRBJ1-2; tentative D call: TRBD1 (6 bases). V lost 6 bases to trimming and J lost 6 bases, with 18 bases between them. Germline lookup yields CDR1 SGDLS and CDR2 YYNGEE. The CDR3 extends over 14 amino acids. CDR3 protein: CASTSTGATHGYTF. Here the CDR3 DNA reads TGTGCCAGCACCTCTACGGGGGCTACCCATGGCTACACCTTC. Full variable domain (outside the CDR3, taken from reference TRBV9 and TRBJ1-2): DSGVTQTPKHLITATGQRVTLRCSPRSGDLSVYWYQQSLDQGLQFLIQYYNGEERAKGNILERFSAQQFPDLHSELNLSSLELGDSALYFCASTSTGATHGYTFGSGTRLTVV.

The V and J genes are TRBV20-1 and TRBJ2-7, with 8 bases matching TRBD1. The J call may be mistaken, given a closer DNA end match to TRBJ2-5. The V gene's germline CDR1 is DFQATT and CDR2 SNEGSKA (reference sequence). The CDR3 extends over 12 amino acids. The CDR3 DNA follows: TGCAGTGCTTCTACAGGGGGGGAGACCCAGTACTTC. This codes for CSASTGGETQYF.

This clonotype was observed a handful of times. V usage is TRBV12-3 or TRBV12-4 and J usage is TRBJ1-2; TRBD1 matches 8 bases. J lost 4 bases, V lost 6 bases, and 7 bases had no gene match. This CDR3 has 14 residues. CDR3 sequence: CASREETGVYGYTF. The DNA for the CDR3 is TGTGCCAGCAGGGAGGAGACAGGGGTCTATGGCTACACCTTC.

This clonotype was detected only a few times. V gene TRBV18 combines with J gene TRBJ2-1, with D unresolved. V was shortened by 4 bases and J by 10 bases, with 11 bases between the two germline ends. CDR1 and CDR2 from the germline V gene are KGHSH and LQKENI. The CDR3 contains 12 residues. DNA for the CDR3: TGTGCCAGCTCACATCTCCTCGGGGAGCAGTTCTTC. Residues: CASSHLLGEQFF.

The chain employs TRBV5-6 and TRBJ1-2, with 7 nucleotides matching TRBD1. The CDR3 contains 15 residues. The V gene's germline CDR1 is SGHDT and CDR2 YYEEEE. Trimming took 0 bases from V and 3 from J; bases not matched to a gene: 5. As DNA, the CDR3 is TGTGCCAGCAGCTTGGTACGACAGGGTGACTATGGCTACACCTTC. As protein: CASSLVRQGDYGYTF.